This T cell receptor (beta chain) derives from a study of Graves' ophthalmopathy and Graves' hyperthyroidism. Across the whole study: Calling hyperthyroidism stable required that no ophthalmopathy show up within 18 months of follow-up. Study observations and caveats: The blood repertoire also included most expanded thyroid clonotypes above 0.001 frequency. Both an approximately 69% sensitivity and an approximately 72% specificity characterized the model's predictions of ophthalmopathy progression.

In this sample, this clonotype turned up many times. Its antigen is unidentified. RNA transcripts yielded amplified TCR beta CDR3 regions. First-round RT-PCR employed HTBI primers, with a second-round multiplex PCR after it. TCRdb reanalysed the multiplex PCR reads using MiXCR and keeps one entry per CDR3 protein. The table has around 1.1 million distinct CDR3 sequences, about two fifths seen once; the top ten hold more than 9.5%. Hyperthyroidism patients were newly diagnosed, under 2 months' duration, aged 18 to 65. J gave up 4 bases and V 3 bases, and 3 bases lay outside the gene matches. CDR1 and CDR2 from the germline V gene are SGHAT and FQNNGV. This CDR3 has 13 amino acids.

This TCR was recovered from an adult man with Graves' hyperthyroidism. V and J are TRBV11-2 and TRBJ2-7; TRBD2 matches 7 bases. The sample was peripheral blood or thyroid tissue (not recorded which). The CDR3 spells CASSFAGAYEQYF. CDR3 DNA sequence: TGTGCCAGCAGCTTTGCGGGAGCTTACGAGCAGTACTTC.